Below, 17 T cell receptor beta chains from the same sample are listed, as sequenced in a study of blood T cells in healthy people across ages. With a J-beta primer mix and a sample-barcoded 5' primer, a second PCR ran about 7 to 12 cycles. TCRdb re-derived calls from the 5' RACE reads in MiXCR, one entry per CDR3 protein. Counted here are approximately 850,000 distinct CDR3 sequences, 58% occurring once; the ten biggest clones make up about 20%. The sequencing input was blood. The receptors originated from a man in his thirties or forties in good health.

Worth noting for this clonotype: The junction differs from germline at one of its ends, possibly a read error. V and J are TRBV20-1 and TRBJ1-2; D may be TRBD1 (5 bases). Germline V CDR1 and CDR2: DFQATT, SNEGSKA (reference sequence). CDR3 length equals 11 residues. CDR3 bases: TGCATTGCTAGAGGGGCGGAGGGCTACACCTTC. Encoded protein: CIARGAEGYTF.

There are a few counts of this clonotype. The chain recombines TRBV7-9 with TRBJ2-3; TRBD1 or TRBD2 may be the D gene (5 bases each). The V end was cut by 7 bases, the J end by 0 bases, with 11 bases between. Per the germline V gene, CDR1 is SEHNR and CDR2 is FQNEAQ (reference sequence). The CDR3 contains 14 residues. The CDR3 sequence: CASNRGGSTDTQYF. CDR3 sequence (DNA): TGTGCCAGCAACCGGGGCGGGAGCACAGATACGCAGTATTTT. Supplemented by reference TRBV7-9 and TRBJ2-3, the full variable domain reads DTGVSQNPRHKITKRGQNVTFRCDPISEHNRLYWYRQTLGQGPEFLTYFQNEAQLEKSRLLSDRFSAERPKGSFSTLEIQRTEQGDSAMYLCASNRGGSTDTQYFGPGTRLTVL.

This clonotype was seen more than once but under ten times. The chain uses TRBV11-2 and TRBJ2-7, with TRBD2 matching 11 bases. There are 20 residues in the CDR3. The V gene's germline CDR1 is SGHAT and CDR2 FQNNGV. Unmatched junction bases numbered 17, after V lost 1 base and J lost 3 bases. In DNA form, the CDR3 reads TGTGCCAGCAGCTTAGGTAGCCTAGCGGGAGGCGCGGTATTAGGCTACGAGCAGTACTTC. This sequence encodes CASSLGSLAGGAVLGYEQYF. The entire variable domain, with the rest obtained from reference TRBV11-2 and TRBJ2-7, is as follows: EAGVAQSPRYKIIEKRQSVAFWCNPISGHATLYWYQQILGQGPKLLIQFQNNGVVDDSQLPKDRFSAERLKGVDSTLKIQPAKLEDSAVYLCASSLGSLAGGAVLGYEQYFGPGTRLTVT.

The chain links TRBV29-1 to TRBJ2-2, with 7 bases that match TRBD1. CDR1 and CDR2 (germline): SQVTM, ANQGSEA. CDR3 length: 14 amino acids. Losses at the gene ends were 5 bases for V and 0 bases for J; bases not matched to a gene: 3. CDR3 sequence: CSVRDSANTGELFF. The CDR3 DNA sequence: TGCAGCGTTAGGGACAGCGCGAACACCGGGGAGCTGTTTTTT.

V is TRBV30 and J is TRBJ2-5; no reliable D call. The germline gives CDR1 GTSNPN, CDR2 SVGIG (reference sequence). V lost 2 bases, J lost 5 bases, and 12 bases lay in between. This CDR3 has 13 residues. The CDR3 DNA reads TGTGCCTGGAGTCAGAACGAAAGGGAGACCCAGTACTTC. This sequence encodes CAWSQNERETQYF.

The sample holds a few counts of this clonotype. The chain couples TRBV29-1 to TRBJ1-1; no clear D. Germline V gene lookup returns CDR1 SQVTM and CDR2 ANQGSEA. The length of the CDR3 is 12 residues. V was pared by 6 bases and J by 7 bases, with 15 bases between. The CDR3: CSVALTAGEAFF. CDR3 nucleotide sequence: TGCAGCGTCGCCCTAACGGCCGGTGAAGCTTTCTTT.

The rearrangement joins TRBV18 to TRBJ2-5; TRBD2 aligns across 13 bases. Germline assignment: CDR1 KGHSH and CDR2 LQKENI. The CDR3 spans 20 residues. The V segment lost 0 bases and the J segment 1 base; nucleotides outside the gene matches: 11. In DNA form, the CDR3 reads TGTGCCAGCTCACCACCGGCCGGACTAGCGGGGGAGCATCCCCAAGAGACCCAGTACTTC. Translated: CASSPPAGLAGEHPQETQYF. The full variable domain, completed using reference TRBV18 and TRBJ2-5, is NAGVMQNPRHLVRRRGQEARLRCSPMKGHSHVYWYRQLPEEGLKFMVYLQKENIIDESGMPKERFSAEFPKEGPSILRIQQVVRGDSAAYFCASSPPAGLAGEHPQETQYFGPGTRLLVL.

The rearrangement links TRBV5-1 to TRBJ2-1, with 9 bases aligning to TRBD2. Per germline, CDR1 SGHRS and CDR2 YFSETQ. The CDR3 has 13 residues. The V and J ends lost 0 bases and 10 bases, in that order; junction bases with no gene match: 2. The CDR3, as DNA: TGCGCCAGCAGCTTGGCCCTAGCGGGGGAGCAGTTCTTC. As protein: CASSLALAGEQFF.

This clonotype was seen more than once but under ten times. The V and J genes are TRBV7-3 and TRBJ1-5; D is perhaps TRBD1 (5 bases). Deletions cut 8 bases from V and 6 bases from J, with 20 bases between. Germline V gives CDR1 SGHTA, CDR2 FQGTGA. The CDR3 runs 15 residues. CDR3 amino acids: CASRWGEVLGQPQHF. The CDR3 DNA reads TGTGCCAGCCGGTGGGGGGAGGTTTTGGGTCAGCCCCAGCATTTT.

The chain is built from TRBV3-1 and TRBJ2-7; 15 bases are a match to TRBD2. CDR3 length: 16 amino acids. The germline gives CDR1 LGHDT, CDR2 YNNKEL (reference sequence). Unmatched junction bases numbered 7, after V lost 4 bases and J lost 6 bases. CDR3: CASSLGLAGGVAEQYF. CDR3 bases: TGTGCCAGCAGCCTGGGACTAGCGGGAGGCGTCGCCGAGCAGTACTTC.

This clonotype was counted only a few times. One junction end does not reproduce the germline sequence, and a read error may be involved. This chain links TRBV6-2 or TRBV6-3 with TRBJ2-1, with TRBD2 matching over 11 bases. This CDR3 has 16 amino acids. CDR1 MNHEY and CDR2 SVGEGT come from the germline V gene. The CDR3 DNA follows: TGTGCCAGCAGGGGGCCCGGGACTAGCGGTTACAGTGAGCAGTTCTTC. It specifies CASRGPGTSGYSEQFF.

The J gene is TRBJ1-4, the V gene TRBV7-4, with D perhaps matching TRBD1 (5 bases). CDR3 length: 15 amino acids. CDR1 and CDR2 (germline): SGHVT, SQSDAQ. Trimming pared 6 bases from V and 8 bases from J, leaving 19 bases between. CDR3 protein: CASSPSPAGREKLFF. The CDR3 DNA reads TGTGCCAGCAGTCCCTCCCCGGCAGGGAGGGAAAAACTGTTTTTT.

The rearrangement joins TRBV24-1 to TRBJ2-6; D gene unclear. The CDR3 extends over 12 amino acids. Looked up from germline, CDR1 is KGHDR and CDR2 is SFDVKD. V gave up 9 bases and J gave up 4 bases, with 6 bases separating them. The CDR3 coding sequence is TGTGCCACCTCACCCGGGGCCAACGTCCTGACTTTC. The encoded protein is CATSPGANVLTF.

The V and J genes are TRBV29-1 and TRBJ2-1, with TRBD2 identical over 11 bases. The V gene end was trimmed by 4 bases and the J gene end by 0 bases; junction bases not matched to a gene: 8. Germline V gene sequence: CDR1 SQVTM, CDR2 ANQGSEA. This CDR3 contains 17 residues. CDR3 sequence reads: CSVVGTSGASSYNEQFF. Written as DNA, the CDR3 is TGCAGCGTTGTTGGGACTAGCGGAGCGAGCTCCTACAATGAGCAGTTCTTC.

This chain links TRBV5-1 with TRBJ2-3, with 7 bases aligning to TRBD1. CDR1 and CDR2 from the germline V gene are SGHRS and YFSETQ. This CDR3 is built from 15 residues. V was clipped by 4 bases and J by 5 bases; unmatched bases: 10. CDR3 nucleotides: TGCGCCAGCAGCGAGGGACAGTTGCGAGGAGATACGCAGTATTTT. It encodes CASSEGQLRGDTQYF.

DNA of the CDR3: TGCAGTGCCACCAACAGGGTAGTTTCCTACGAGCAGTACTTC. It codes for CSATNRVVSYEQYF. The chain is built from TRBV20-1 and TRBJ2-7, with a tentative D call TRBD1 (6 bases). CDR1 and CDR2 from the germline V gene are DFQATT and SNEGSKA (reference sequence). Trimming shortened V by 6 bases and J by 1 base, and 16 bases separated the two germline ends. The CDR3 is made up of 14 amino acids.

The chain links TRBV28 to TRBJ2-7, with D tentatively TRBD2 (6 bases). The V end lost 7 bases, the J end lost 3 bases, and 19 bases lay between the germline ends. The CDR3 contains 15 residues. The germline V gene encodes CDR1 MDHEN and CDR2 SYDVKM. The chain's CDR3 is CASNSEGWGSYEQYF. For the CDR3, the DNA is TGTGCCAGCAATTCGGAGGGTTGGGGTAGCTACGAGCAGTACTTC.